This T cell receptor beta chain is from a study of T cells in Graves' hyperthyroidism and ophthalmopathy. General study findings and limits: Blood also carried most thyroid clonotypes expanded above 0.001.

It was RNA transcripts that yielded the amplified TCR beta CDR3 regions. A first-round RT-PCR of the TCR CDR3 used the HTBI primer set. TCRdb used MiXCR to reprocess the multiplex PCR reads, holding one entry per CDR3 protein. Of 500,000 to 600,000 distinct CDR3 sequences in the sample, about 45% were seen once. Notes on this clonotype: As yet, its antigen is unknown.

CDR1 is DFQATT and CDR2 is SNEGSKA in the germline V gene (reference sequence). Trimming left V 0 bases short and J 1 base short, with 12 bases between. The CDR3 is made up of 15 amino acids. The source material was peripheral blood or thyroid tissue (not recorded which). The clonotype comes from a woman aged 18-35 years with Graves' hyperthyroidism. The chain couples TRBV20-1 to TRBJ1-1; D not resolved. CDR3: CSARDPVGRNTEAFF. CDR3 sequence (DNA): TGCAGTGCTAGAGATCCGGTCGGGAGGAACACTGAAGCTTTCTTT.